One TCR beta chain is described in this entry. The target antigen is unknown. Unique molecular identifiers tagged the TCRbeta library. In TCRdb, the PCR reads were re-called with MiXCR into one record per CDR3 protein. The repertoire holds about 610,000 distinct CDR3 sequences, with more than 20% as singletons. The sample comes from a study of T-cell reconstitution after alpha-beta-depleted transplantation in children. Study-level findings and limits: Reportedly, alpha-beta T cells present about two months post-transplant originated from several hundred expanded clones of graft origin. Certain patients had high TCRbeta diversity at day 60, and it came from recipient T cells and thymic progenitors that survived. A year had passed since transplant, and T-cell counts and diversity by then came mostly from newly produced T cells.

Trimming cost V 3 bases and J 3 bases, with 12 bases left between them. The CDR3 consists of 14 residues. CDR1 and CDR2 (germline): DFQATT, SNEGSKA (reference sequence). This chain uses TRBV20-1 with TRBJ1-5; D remains unclear. Source: PBMCs, taken before TCRalphabeta/CD19-depleted stem cell transplant. This sequence originates from a boy under three years old with Wiskott-Aldrich syndrome, due to receive a stem cell transplant. CDR3 coding DNA: TGCAGTGCTAGCGCCACCGGATTCAATCAGCCCCAGCATTTT. Amino acids: CSASATGFNQPQHF.